This TCR beta chain was identified during a study of OX40 agonist ivuxolimab in advanced cancers. On the study more broadly: Patients were treated with ivuxolimab, an agonistic anti-OX40 (CD134) antibody. Partial responses were achieved by three patients, of whom one had hepatocellular carcinoma and two had cutaneous melanoma.

Repertoires were generated with immunoSEQ multiplex PCR, while TCRdb's copy carries only in-frame clones and drops some. Of approximately 81,000 clones in the sample, approximately 94% were seen once. The CDR3 spans 13 residues. The TCR sequence derives from an adult with an advanced solid tumor such as melanoma, head and neck, liver or kidney cancer. The sample was CD4+ or CD8+ T cells sorted from blood, taken in a trial of the OX40 agonist ivuxolimab. This chain links TRBV21-1 with TRBJ1-6; the table assigns TRBD1, which was not confirmed against the DNA. TRBV21-1 is classified as a pseudogene. The CDR3 here is CARPERGRAPLHF. DNA for the CDR3: TGTGCCAGGCCTGAGAGGGGGAGAGCACCCCTCCACTTT.